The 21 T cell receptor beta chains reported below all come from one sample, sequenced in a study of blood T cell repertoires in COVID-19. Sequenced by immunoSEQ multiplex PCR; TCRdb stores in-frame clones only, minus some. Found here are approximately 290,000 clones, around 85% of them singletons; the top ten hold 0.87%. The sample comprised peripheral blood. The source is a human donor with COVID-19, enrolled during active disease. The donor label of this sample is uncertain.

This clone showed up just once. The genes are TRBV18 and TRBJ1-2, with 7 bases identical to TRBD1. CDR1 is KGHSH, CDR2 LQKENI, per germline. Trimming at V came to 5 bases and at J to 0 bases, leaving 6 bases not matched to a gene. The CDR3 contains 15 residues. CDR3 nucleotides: TGTGCCAGCTCAGACCGGGACAGCTCTAACTATGGCTACACCTTC. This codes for CASSDRDSSNYGYTF.

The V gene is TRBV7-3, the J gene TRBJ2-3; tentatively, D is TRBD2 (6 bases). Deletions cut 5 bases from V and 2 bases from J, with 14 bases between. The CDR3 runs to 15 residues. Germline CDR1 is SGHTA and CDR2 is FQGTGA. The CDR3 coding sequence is TGTGCCAGCAGCCCCTATAGCGGAGCCACAGATACGCAGTATTTT. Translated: CASSPYSGATDTQYF.

The CDR3: CASSRDGTGGHQPQHF. The CDR3 region has the DNA TGTGCCAGCAGCCGGGACGGGACAGGGGGGCATCAGCCCCAGCATTTT. The chain uses TRBV7-9 and TRBJ1-5; TRBD1 agrees at 11 bases. Trimming removed 5 bases from V and 5 bases from J; junction bases left unmatched: 8. The germline V gene encodes CDR1 SEHNR and CDR2 FQNEAQ (reference sequence). This CDR3 region has 16 residues.

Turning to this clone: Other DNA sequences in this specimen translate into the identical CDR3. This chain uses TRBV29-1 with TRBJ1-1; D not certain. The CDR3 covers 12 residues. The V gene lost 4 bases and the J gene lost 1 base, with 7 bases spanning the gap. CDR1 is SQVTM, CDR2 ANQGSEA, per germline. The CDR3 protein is CSVAPGNTEAFF. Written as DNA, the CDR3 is TGCAGCGTTGCCCCAGGGAACACTGAAGCTTTCTTT.

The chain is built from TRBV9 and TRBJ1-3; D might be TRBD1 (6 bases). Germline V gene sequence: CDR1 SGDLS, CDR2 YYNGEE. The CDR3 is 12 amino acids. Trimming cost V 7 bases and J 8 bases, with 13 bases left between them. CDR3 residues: CASQTPGDTIYF. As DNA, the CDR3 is TGTGCCAGCCAGACCCCAGGGGACACCATATATTTT.

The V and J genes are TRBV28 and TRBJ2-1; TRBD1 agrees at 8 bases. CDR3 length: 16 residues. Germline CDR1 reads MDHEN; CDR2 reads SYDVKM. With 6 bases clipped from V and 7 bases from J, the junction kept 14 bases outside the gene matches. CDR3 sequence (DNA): TGTGCCAGCAGGGCAACGGGTGGACAGGGTGGTAATGAGCAGTTCTTC. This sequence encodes CASRATGGQGGNEQFF.

CDR3 sequence: CASSTLQGREKLFF. CDR3 nucleotide sequence: TGTGCCAGCAGTACTCTACAGGGGCGGGAAAAACTGTTTTTT. This chain joins TRBV27 and TRBJ1-4; 7 bases line up with TRBD1. The CDR3 is 14 amino acids. Germline V CDR1 and CDR2: MNHEY, SMNVEV (reference sequence). V shed 5 bases and J 8 bases; nucleotides not matched to a gene: 8.

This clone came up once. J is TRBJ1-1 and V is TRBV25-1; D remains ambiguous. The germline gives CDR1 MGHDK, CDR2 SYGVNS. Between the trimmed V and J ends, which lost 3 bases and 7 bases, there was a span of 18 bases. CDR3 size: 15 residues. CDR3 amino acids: CASSDERVSRYEAFF. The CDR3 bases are TGTGCCAGCAGTGACGAGAGGGTAAGCAGATATGAAGCTTTCTTT.

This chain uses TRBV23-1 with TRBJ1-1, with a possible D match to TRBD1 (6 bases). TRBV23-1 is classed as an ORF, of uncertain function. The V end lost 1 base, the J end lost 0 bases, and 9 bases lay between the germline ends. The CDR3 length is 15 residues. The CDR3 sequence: CASSQYGQLNTEAFF. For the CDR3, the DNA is TGCGCCAGCAGTCAATACGGACAGCTGAACACTGAAGCTTTCTTT.

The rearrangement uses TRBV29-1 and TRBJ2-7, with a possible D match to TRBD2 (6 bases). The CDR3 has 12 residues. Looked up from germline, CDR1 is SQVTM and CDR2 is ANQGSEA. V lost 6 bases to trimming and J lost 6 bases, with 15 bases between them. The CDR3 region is CSVGTSSGEQYF. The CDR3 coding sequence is TGCAGCGTCGGGACTTCCTCCGGCGAGCAGTACTTC.

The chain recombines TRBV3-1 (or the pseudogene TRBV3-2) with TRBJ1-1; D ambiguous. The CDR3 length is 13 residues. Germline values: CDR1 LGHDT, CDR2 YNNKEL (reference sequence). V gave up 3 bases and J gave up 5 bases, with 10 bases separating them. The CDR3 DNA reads TGTGCCAGCAGCCAGCTTGTCCTAACTGAAGCTTTCTTT. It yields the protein CASSQLVLTEAFF.

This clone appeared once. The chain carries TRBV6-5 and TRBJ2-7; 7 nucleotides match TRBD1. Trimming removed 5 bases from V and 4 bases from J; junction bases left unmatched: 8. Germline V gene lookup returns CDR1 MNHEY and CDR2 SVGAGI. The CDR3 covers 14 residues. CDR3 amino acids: CASSMDRKPYEQYF. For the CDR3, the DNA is TGTGCCAGCAGTATGGACAGGAAACCTTACGAGCAGTACTTC.

The CDR3 spells CASSSSTGDYRNQPQHF. In nucleotides, the CDR3 is TGTGCCAGCAGTTCCTCGACAGGGGACTATAGGAATCAGCCCCAGCATTTT. The V gene is TRBV28, the J gene TRBJ1-5; 8 bases match TRBD1. V shed 4 bases, J shed 4 bases, and the junction held 12 bases outside the gene matches. In germline, CDR1 is MDHEN, CDR2 SYDVKM. This CDR3 comprises 17 residues. Full variable domain (rest looked up from reference TRBV28 and TRBJ1-5): DVKVTQSSRYLVKRTGEKVFLECVQDMDHENMFWYRQDPGLGLRLIYFSYDVKMKEKGDIPEGYSVSREKKERFSLILESASTNQTSMYLCASSSSTGDYRNQPQHFGDGTRLSIL.

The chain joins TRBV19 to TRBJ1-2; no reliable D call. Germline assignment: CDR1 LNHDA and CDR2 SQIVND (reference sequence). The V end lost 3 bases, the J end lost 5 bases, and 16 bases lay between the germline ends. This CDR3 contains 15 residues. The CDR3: CASSIRTQGGYGYTF. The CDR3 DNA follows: TGTGCCAGTAGTATTCGTACCCAAGGAGGATATGGCTACACCTTC. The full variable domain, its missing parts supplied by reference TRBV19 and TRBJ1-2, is DGGITQSPKYLFRKEGQNVTLSCEQNLNHDAMYWYRQDPGQGLRLIYYSQIVNDFQKGDIAEGYSVSREKKESFPLTVTSAQKNPTAFYLCASSIRTQGGYGYTFGSGTRLTVV.

Here the CDR3 reads CASSLTGGASNEKLFF. In DNA, the CDR3 is TGCGCCAGCAGCTTAACAGGGGGCGCTTCTAATGAAAAACTGTTTTTT. The V call is TRBV5-1, the J call TRBJ1-4; the match to TRBD1 covers 9 bases. Germline V CDR1 and CDR2: SGHRS, YFSETQ. This CDR3 has 16 amino acids. With V trimmed by 2 bases and J by 3 bases, 5 bases remained unmatched.

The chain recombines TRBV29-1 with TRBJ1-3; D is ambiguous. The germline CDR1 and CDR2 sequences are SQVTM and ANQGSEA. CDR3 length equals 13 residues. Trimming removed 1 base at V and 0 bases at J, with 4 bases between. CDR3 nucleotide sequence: TGCAGCGTTGAAGTTCTCTCTGGAAACACCATATATTTT. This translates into CSVEVLSGNTIYF.

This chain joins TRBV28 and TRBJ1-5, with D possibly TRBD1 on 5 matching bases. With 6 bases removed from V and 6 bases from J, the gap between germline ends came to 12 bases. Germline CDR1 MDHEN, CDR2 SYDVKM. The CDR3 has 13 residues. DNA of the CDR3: TGTGCCAGCAGGTCGGGGGGTGTTCAGCCCCAGCATTTT. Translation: CASRSGGVQPQHF.

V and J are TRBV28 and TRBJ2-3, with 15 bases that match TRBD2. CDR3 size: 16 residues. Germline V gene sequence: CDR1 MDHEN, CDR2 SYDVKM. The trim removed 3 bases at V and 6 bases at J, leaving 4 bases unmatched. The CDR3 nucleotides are TGTGCCAGCAGTTTTTGGACTAGCGGGAGGGATGATACGCAGTATTTT. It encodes CASSFWTSGRDDTQYF.

The DNA of the CDR3 is TGTGCCAGCAGTTTATCGATGGACAGGAATTCACCCCTCCACTTT. This codes for CASSLSMDRNSPLHF. This chain connects TRBV27 to TRBJ1-6, with 7 bases aligning to TRBD1. The CDR3 loop spans 15 amino acids. In germline, CDR1 is MNHEY, CDR2 SMNVEV (reference sequence). V lost 0 bases and J lost 7; bases outside the gene matches: 3.

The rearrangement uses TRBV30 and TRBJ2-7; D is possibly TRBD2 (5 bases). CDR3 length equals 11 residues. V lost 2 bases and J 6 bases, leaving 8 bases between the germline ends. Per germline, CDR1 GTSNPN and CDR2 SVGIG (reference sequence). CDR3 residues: CAWSSGVEQYF. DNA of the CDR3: TGTGCCTGGAGTTCCGGGGTCGAGCAGTACTTC.

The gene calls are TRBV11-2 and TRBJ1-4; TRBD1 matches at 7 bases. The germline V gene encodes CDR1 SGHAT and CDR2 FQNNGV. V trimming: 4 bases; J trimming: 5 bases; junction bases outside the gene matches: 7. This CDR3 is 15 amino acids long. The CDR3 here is CASSSQGGANEKLFF. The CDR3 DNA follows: TGTGCCAGCAGCTCCCAGGGGGGAGCCAATGAAAAACTGTTTTTT.